This is a list of T cell receptor beta chains from one sample in a study of T cell repertoires in cytomegalovirus infection. No antigen is known for these receptors. TCRdb redid the calling of the reads with MiXCR, one entry per CDR3 protein. The sample gives about 310,000 distinct CDR3 sequences, approximately 25% of which show up once; 10% to 15% is in the top ten. This material consisted of cultured PBMCs, taken from culture after CMV antigen stimulation. The source is a human donor in good health (CMV status not recorded). Some clones in this sample may be carry-over from other donors' samples. Both conserved end residues are part of each CDR3. D genes are given only for firm matches. Not all rows give a size; the values are once, few, many and, for expanded clones, a class.

v_call,j_call,d_call,clone_size,cdr3_nt,cdr3_aa
TRBV28,TRBJ1-2,TRBD1,NA,TGTGCCAGCAGTTTAGGGACAGTGGTTTACGGCTACACCTTC,CASSLGTVVYGYTF
TRBV7-6,TRBJ2-5,TRBD2,many,TGTGCCAGCAGCTTACGAGCGGGAGGGCCTACGGAGACCCAGTACTTC,CASSLRAGGPTETQYF
TRBV12-3/TRBV12-4,TRBJ2-1,TRBD2,NA,TGTGCCAGCAGTCAAGGGACTAGCGGGAGGCCGGACGGTGAGCAGTTCTTC,CASSQGTSGRPDGEQFF
TRBV10-3,TRBJ1-2,TRBD1,NA,TGTGCCACCCAAAACAGGGGGCGCGCTGAGGATGGCTACACCTTC,CATQNRGRAEDGYTF
TRBV20-1,TRBJ1-5,NA,few,TGCAGTGCTAGAGGTCAGGGGACCCAGCCCCAGCATTTT,CSARGQGTQPQHF
TRBV7-2,TRBJ2-6,NA,many,TGTGCCAGCAGCTTAAGCTCTGGGGCCAACGTCCTGACTTTC,CASSLSSGANVLTF
TRBV2,TRBJ2-7,NA,NA,TGTGCCAGCAGTGTGGGGGTCTACGAGCAGTACTTC,CASSVGVYEQYF
TRBV7-2,TRBJ1-2,NA,NA,TGTGCCAGCAGCTCGTACCCAGGGCAAGGCTACACCTTC,CASSSYPGQGYTF
TRBV28,TRBJ1-1,NA,NA,TGTGCCAGCACCTTGTCGGGGGCGAGGATGACTGAAGCTTTCTTT,CASTLSGARMTEAFF
TRBV28,TRBJ2-5,TRBD2,NA,TGTGCCAGCAGTTTTACGGCGGGAGGGAGAGAGACCCAGTACTTC,CASSFTAGGRETQYF
TRBV5-6,TRBJ2-2,TRBD1,NA,TGTGCCAGCAGCCACTACAGGGGGCAGTACACCGGGGAGCTGTTTTTT,CASSHYRGQYTGELFF
TRBV7-8,TRBJ1-2,NA,NA,TGTGCCAGCAGCTTAGGCCTCGCTAACTATGGCTACACCTTC,CASSLGLANYGYTF
TRBV4-3,TRBJ1-5,NA,once,TGCGCCAGCAGCCAAGCTTACGGCAATCAGCCCCAGCATTTT,CASSQAYGNQPQHF
TRBV6-1,TRBJ2-3,NA,NA,TGTGCCGGAAGACAGGAGGGAACAGATACGCAGTATTTT,CAGRQEGTDTQYF